The source of this T cell receptor beta chain is a study of OX40 agonist ivuxolimab in advanced cancers. With regard to the full study: Ivuxolimab, which targeted the costimulatory receptor OX40 (CD134), was an agonistic, fully human IgG2 monoclonal antibody. A male proportion of roughly 85% and a mean age of roughly 55 years, ranging from 23 to 79, were recorded for the dose-escalation cohort. Prior anti-PD-1, anti-PD-L1 or anti-CTLA-4 therapy was permitted, and approximately 40% of dose-escalation patients had received checkpoint inhibitors. Partial responses occurred in three dose-escalation patients, of whom one had hepatocellular carcinoma and two had cutaneous melanoma. Among the roughly 50 dose-escalation patients, some 19 had hepatocellular carcinoma, 15 or so melanoma, 9 renal cell carcinoma and 9 head and neck cancer. The paper reports the monotherapy dose-escalation portion (N = 52 patients) of the phase I ivuxolimab trial. The purpose of peripheral TCRbeta sequencing was to test whether ivuxolimab changed TCR sequence diversity and led to clonal T-cell expansion. Intravenous ivuxolimab was administered to patients every 2 weeks at six dose levels: 0.01, 0.1, 0.3, 1.5, 3 and 10 mg/kg. The paper as a whole reports these results and caveats: At doses of 0.1 to 3.0 mg/kg, clonal expansion of both CD4+ and CD8+ T cells in blood was seen between baseline and week 6. Low levels of normalized T-cell clonal expansion were also seen in some patients who did not respond. After ivuxolimab, CD8+ T cells had more expanded clones than CD4+ T cells on average. Antigen specificity was not determined for the clonally expanded peripheral T cells. In the 0.1-3.0 mg/kg groups, partial responders had among the lowest normalized peripheral clonal expansion, particularly in CD8+ T cells.

Genomic DNA was isolated from the sorted cells so that the TCRbeta CDR3 region could be sequenced. TCRbeta CDR3 regions were sequenced using the immunoSEQ Assay. TCRdb retrieved this table from immuneACCESS and kept in-frame rearrangements only. Not all clones are present; in checked studies, unresolved V genes account for under half, and no reason is known for the remainder. Across this sample there are 39,000 or so clones, with about 89% seen only once. The ten largest clones take up under 0.65% of the sample. Patients with a history of autoimmune disease or receiving systemic immunosuppression were excluded from the trial. Peripheral blood for TCR sequencing was collected from all dose cohorts at baseline, on cycle 4 day 1, and on cycle 7 day 1. Samples came from an open-label, multicenter, first-in-human phase I dose-escalation trial of ivuxolimab. The trial enrolled adults with locally advanced or metastatic head and neck squamous cell, hepatocellular, melanoma or renal cell carcinoma. Before TCR sequencing, CD4+ T cells and CD8+ T cells were sorted from peripheral blood as separate populations.

The CDR3 contains 15 residues, cysteine and phenylalanine counted. The kept DNA is CDR3 alone, 45 bases in frame from the first base. CDR1 LNHDA and CDR2 SQIVND were looked up in the germline V gene (reference sequence). V has 2 bases trimmed and J has 5 bases trimmed; junction bases matching no gene number 2. About this clone: Its antigen is still unknown. Base qualities are not provided; no much larger clone lies one nucleotide away.

The TCR sequence derives from an adult with an advanced solid tumor such as melanoma, head and neck, liver or kidney cancer. Material: CD4+ or CD8+ T cells sorted from blood, obtained in a trial of the OX40 agonist ivuxolimab. This sequence uses TRBV19 and TRBJ1-5; 11 bases in the junction line up with TRBD1. The DNA sequence reads TGTGCCAGTAGTATATGGGGACAGGGGGATCAGCCCCAGCATTTT. The resulting protein is CASSIWGQGDQPQHF.